This record looks at one T cell receptor (beta chain) sequence and its context. The data originate from a study of shared clonotypes between healthy human individuals. The study drew all its donors from Caucasian adults living in Nashville, Tennessee. The assay was immunoSEQ multiplex PCR, and TCRdb's table has in-frame clones only and misses some. The sample shows some 1,600,000 clones, about 98% of them seen only once. Germline CDR1 and CDR2: MRHNA and SNTAGT. This CDR3 has 15 residues. Trimming took 1 base from V and 9 from J; bases not matched to a gene: 7. The V gene is TRBV6-4, the J gene TRBJ2-1; TRBD2 matches at 9 bases. Sequenced: naive CD4+ T cells sorted from blood. Documented subset: CD45RA+ positively selected. This clonotype was sampled from a man aged 25 to 40 in good health. For the CDR3, the DNA is TGTGCCAGCAGTGACTGGTCTAGCGGGACGGGTGAGCAGTTCTTC. This gives the protein CASSDWSSGTGEQFF.